This T cell receptor beta chain was observed in a study of blood T cells in healthy people across ages (dated by TCRdb to the mid-2010s). Regarding the study in general: In model experiments, template switching captured roughly one uniquely barcoded TCR beta cDNA molecule for every two T cells. Age-related changes in TCR beta repertoire diversity were measured in the study by deep sequencing normalized with unique cDNA molecular identifiers. The donors were divided into four age groups: young (average approximately 17 years), middle-aged (approximately 39), aged (about 62) and long-lived (82). To avoid experimental bias, donors of different ages were randomly spread across the sequencing lanes. Two additional independent replicas of 1 million unique cDNA reads from the same blood draw were analyzed for two donors (one aged 18 to 30 and one aged 80 or older). Beyond this particular receptor, the publication reports: As age increased, observed TCR beta diversity per million T cells dropped in a roughly linear way, and a significant reduction was already evident by age 40. Compared with the aged group, more naive CD4+ T cells, fewer expanded clones and increased TCR diversity were shown by the long-lived group, suggesting age selection. The percentage of naive T cells measured by flow cytometry correlated strongly with observed TCR beta diversity. Bulk unsorted PBMC profiling prevented conclusive comparison of naive and antigen-experienced compartments. Because the CMV infection status of the donors was unknown, age-related changes in expanded clonotypes may potentially have been confounded. Estimates of total diversity based on one million sequenced T cells were regarded as lower bounds and as underestimates.

Systemically healthy Caucasian individuals from Russia, roughly 40 in total and aged roughly 6 to 100 years, were included as donors. Roughly 9 milliliters of peripheral blood were drawn from each donor into EDTA-treated Vacutainer tubes. Ficoll-Paque density-gradient centrifugation was used to isolate PBMCs, with at least 6.5 million per sample. Total RNA, at least 5 micrograms per sample, was extracted from PBMCs with Trizol reagent. Naive CD45RAhigh/CD27high T cell percentages were measured by flow cytometry on a PBMC aliquot from every donor. Library preparation used 5' RACE. The sequencer was an Illumina HiSeq 2500. A second PCR of about 6 to 11 cycles was performed with a sample-barcoded 5' primer and a J-beta primer mix. Each TCR beta cDNA molecule received a unique molecular identifier from a template-switch 5' adaptor carrying 12 random nucleotides. At least 2.5 million CDR3-containing paired-end reads were obtained from each sample. First-strand cDNA synthesis was performed from all RNA using the Mint cDNA synthesis kit, with priming by a TRBC-specific oligonucleotide. After uracil-DNA glycosylase treatment, a first 18-cycle PCR used universal primers M1SS and BC2_uni_R on all cDNA. Per the authors' processing: For normalization, 1 million high-quality reads, each with a distinct molecular identifier, were randomly selected from each sample. Instead of being binned into consensus sequences, reads that shared molecular identifiers were thrown out. CDR3 identification, clonotype clustering and error correction used MiTCR with a Q25 quality threshold and the strictest error-elimination algorithm. Lower-bound total TCR beta diversity was estimated with a nonparametric unseen species model using Euler transformation. TCRdb applied fastp at Q25 and MiXCR to the public reads, then kept only in-frame beta chains. Rows merge per CDR3 protein into single entries with the most common DNA and genes. For this entry, the V and J calls and clone size follow TCRdb and not the study's own pipeline. In this sample the table shows about 1 million distinct CDR3 sequences, 35% to 50% of which occur a single time. Approximately 17% of the sample is taken by the ten largest.

This clonotype was observed a few times. Its recognized antigen is unknown. No base quality values were provided; no much bigger clone lies one nucleotide off. This TCR derives from a woman in her fifties or sixties in good health. Sequenced: blood.

In nucleotide form, the sequence is TGTGCCATCAGTGAGAAGAACTTCGAGCAGTACTTC. This gives the protein CAISEKNFEQYF. The rearrangement joined TRBV10-3 to TRBJ2-7; the D gene identity is not certain. The CDR3 measures 12 amino acids from cysteine to phenylalanine. Solely the CDR3 DNA is kept, with 36 bases framed from the first base. V lost 2 bases and J lost 6 bases; the stretch between them is 8 bases long. The germline V gene encodes CDR1 ENHRY and CDR2 SYGVKD.